The 19 T cell receptor beta chains below come from one sample, sequenced in a study of OX40 agonist ivuxolimab in advanced cancers. Sequenced by immunoSEQ multiplex PCR; TCRdb stores in-frame clones only, minus some. Of 30,000 to 40,000 clones in the sample, 65% to 85% were seen once. The sample consisted of CD4+ or CD8+ T cells sorted from blood, taken in a trial of the OX40 agonist ivuxolimab. The receptors here all came from an adult with an advanced solid tumor such as melanoma, head and neck, liver or kidney cancer.

The V and J genes are TRBV15 and TRBJ2-3; 9 nucleotides align to TRBD2. J lost 3 bases, V lost 6 bases, and 4 bases had no gene match. The CDR3 length is 14 residues. Germline V lookup: CDR1 LNHNV, CDR2 YYDKDF (reference sequence). CDR3 protein: CATRQTSGTDTQYF. DNA of the CDR3: TGTGCCACCAGACAGACTAGCGGAACAGATACGCAGTATTTT.

The chain carries TRBV27 and TRBJ2-2; no reliable D call. Germline assignment: CDR1 MNHEY and CDR2 SMNVEV (reference sequence). V gave up 4 bases and J gave up 1 base, with 19 bases separating them. This CDR3 is 18 amino acids long. Written as DNA, the CDR3 is TGTGCCAGCAGTTCCCCAGCAGTCGTCAATAGGAACACCGGGGAGCTGTTTTTT. This translates into CASSSPAVVNRNTGELFF.

Concerning this clone itself: One end of the junction is discordant with germline, which a read error may explain. The V and J genes are TRBV7-7 and TRBJ1-4; 7 bases map to TRBD1. CDR3 size: 15 residues. CDR1 is SSHAT, CDR2 FNYEAQ, per germline (reference sequence). The CDR3 protein is CASSPWDRTNEKLFF. The CDR3 DNA is TGTGCTAGCAGCCCGTGGGACAGAACTAATGAAAAACTGTTTTTT. The full variable domain, its missing parts supplied by reference TRBV7-7 and TRBJ1-4, is GAGVSQSPRYKVTKRGQDVTLRCDPISSHATLYWYQQALGQGPEFLTYFNYEAQPDKSGLPSDRFSAERPEGSISTLTIQRTEQRDSAMYRCASSPWDRTNEKLFFGSGTQLSVL.

The rearrangement uses TRBV4-3 and TRBJ2-7; no clear D. Germline V lookup: CDR1 LGHNA, CDR2 YSLEER. The CDR3 is 16 amino acids. V was pared by 1 base and J by 0 bases, with 13 bases between. This CDR3 is CASSQVARPNSYEQYF. CDR3 DNA: TGCGCCAGCAGCCAAGTCGCGCGGCCAAACTCCTACGAGCAGTACTTC.

This chain links TRBV4-1 with TRBJ2-7, with D maybe TRBD1 (5 bases). The germline V and J ends were trimmed by 0 bases and 3 bases, with 12 bases remaining between them. Germline V lookup: CDR1 MGHRA, CDR2 YSYEKL. CDR3 size: 15 residues. The CDR3 here is CASSQDPTDLYEQYF. The CDR3 DNA sequence: TGCGCCAGCAGCCAAGATCCGACAGACCTCTACGAGCAGTACTTC.

CDR3 protein: CASSSSGTSGVGYNEQFF. For the CDR3, the DNA is TGTGCCAGCAGCTCCTCCGGGACTAGCGGGGTAGGATACAATGAGCAGTTCTTC. This chain joins TRBV9 and TRBJ2-1; the match to TRBD2 covers 13 bases. CDR3 length equals 18 residues. Trimming at V came to 4 bases and at J to 4 bases, leaving 11 bases not matched to a gene. The germline gives CDR1 SGDLS, CDR2 YYNGEE.

This rearrangement joins TRBV28 to TRBJ2-3, with D possibly being TRBD2 (6 bases). V dropped 8 bases and J dropped 0 bases, with 12 bases sitting between them. The CDR3 has 14 residues. CDR1 and CDR2 from the germline V gene are MDHEN and SYDVKM. The chain's CDR3 is CASGSDYSTDTQYF. Here the CDR3 DNA reads TGTGCCAGCGGGTCGGACTATAGCACAGATACGCAGTATTTT. Full variable domain (rest looked up from reference TRBV28 and TRBJ2-3): DVKVTQSSRYLVKRTGEKVFLECVQDMDHENMFWYRQDPGLGLRLIYFSYDVKMKEKGDIPEGYSVSREKKERFSLILESASTNQTSMYLCASGSDYSTDTQYFGPGTRLTVL.

The gene calls are TRBV7-9 and TRBJ2-1; TRBD2 aligns across 8 bases. The CDR3 has 16 residues. Germline V CDR1 and CDR2: SEHNR, FQNEAQ (reference sequence). Trimming took 5 bases from V and 7 from J; bases not matched to a gene: 13. DNA of the CDR3: TGTGCCAGCAGCCTTTCTGCAGCGGGAGTGTTGAATGAGCAGTTCTTC. The encoded protein is CASSLSAAGVLNEQFF.

The rearrangement joins TRBV27 to TRBJ1-1; no firm D call. This CDR3 is built from 16 residues. Per the germline V gene, CDR1 is MNHEY and CDR2 is SMNVEV (reference sequence). The V gene lost 3 bases and the J gene lost 0 bases, with 14 bases spanning the gap. CDR3: CASSFFGDGVNTEAFF. CDR3 DNA: TGTGCCAGCAGTTTTTTTGGGGATGGGGTGAACACTGAAGCTTTCTTT.

The chain recombines TRBV5-1 with TRBJ2-3, with D unresolved. Trimming cost V 0 bases and J 1 base, with 3 bases left between them. CDR3 length: 13 amino acids. Germline assignment: CDR1 SGHRS and CDR2 YFSETQ. CDR3 in DNA: TGCGCCAGCAGCTTGGAGGGCACAGATACGCAGTATTTT. This sequence encodes CASSLEGTDTQYF.

The DNA of the CDR3 is TGTGCCAGCAGCGCGGGACGGACCACTGAAGCTTTCTTT. This codes for CASSAGRTTEAFF. The chain combines TRBV27 with TRBJ1-1, with a tentative D call TRBD1 (5 bases). This CDR3 region has 13 residues. V was pared by 6 bases and J by 4 bases, with 12 bases between. Germline V gene lookup returns CDR1 MNHEY and CDR2 SMNVEV (reference sequence).

This chain joins TRBV7-9 and TRBJ2-7; tentatively, D is TRBD2 (5 bases). Germline V lookup: CDR1 SEHNR, CDR2 FQNEAQ (reference sequence). This CDR3 region has 14 residues. V lost 4 bases to trimming and J lost 3 bases, with 13 bases between them. CDR3 amino acids: CASSSPAGGYEQYF. The DNA for the CDR3 is TGTGCCAGCAGCTCCCCGGCGGGCGGCTACGAGCAGTACTTC.

The chain employs TRBV11-2 and TRBJ2-7; D is possibly TRBD1 (5 bases). This CDR3 contains 14 residues. V gave up 1 base and J gave up 7 bases, with 14 bases separating them. CDR1 is SGHAT, CDR2 FQNNGV, per germline. CDR3 sequence reads: CASSLAPMGREQYF. In DNA, the CDR3 is TGTGCCAGCAGCTTAGCCCCCATGGGGCGGGAGCAGTACTTC.

This CDR3 reads CASSPEREGLTTSEQYF. The CDR3 region has the DNA TGTGCCAGCAGTCCCGAGCGGGAGGGCCTTACTACTAGCGAGCAGTACTTC. The V and J genes are TRBV28 and TRBJ2-7; TRBD2 matches 10 bases. This CDR3 spans 17 amino acids. After removal of 5 bases from V and 6 bases from J, the junction contained 16 bases not matched to a gene. Germline lookup yields CDR1 MDHEN and CDR2 SYDVKM.

The V gene is TRBV19, the J gene TRBJ2-7; no reliable D call. Germline values: CDR1 LNHDA, CDR2 SQIVND (reference sequence). The ends were cut back, 7 bases at V and 2 bases at J, with 15 bases in the middle. This CDR3 contains 14 residues. This chain's CDR3 is CASKVKGEAYEQYF. The CDR3 coding sequence is TGTGCCAGTAAAGTCAAAGGTGAAGCCTACGAGCAGTACTTC. Full variable domain (remainder filled in from reference TRBV19 and TRBJ2-7): DGGITQSPKYLFRKEGQNVTLSCEQNLNHDAMYWYRQDPGQGLRLIYYSQIVNDFQKGDIAEGYSVSREKKESFPLTVTSAQKNPTAFYLCASKVKGEAYEQYFGPGTRLTVT.

The table lists this clone with a count of one. The rearrangement joins TRBV4-1 to TRBJ1-5, with 7 bases that match TRBD1. The CDR3 has 17 amino acids. V trimming: 1 base; J trimming: 4 bases; junction bases outside the gene matches: 10. From germline, CDR1 is MGHRA and CDR2 YSYEKL. The CDR3 coding sequence is TGCGCCAGCAGCCAAGTCCGGACCACACAGGGGAATCAGCCCCAGCATTTT. Translation gives CASSQVRTTQGNQPQHF.

This clone has a handful of counts. V gene TRBV9 combines with J gene TRBJ2-6; a possible D gene is TRBD1 (5 bases). The V end lost 4 bases, the J end lost 0 bases, and 8 bases lay between the germline ends. This CDR3 has 15 amino acids. Germline CDR1 and CDR2: SGDLS and YYNGEE. The CDR3 is CASSLDTSGANVLTF. The DNA for the CDR3 is TGTGCCAGCAGCTTGGACACCTCTGGGGCCAACGTCCTGACTTTC.

The CDR3 loop reads CASSPGTGGTEAFF. The CDR3 nucleotides are TGTGCCAGCAGCCCCGGGACAGGGGGCACTGAAGCTTTCTTT. This chain joins TRBV11-2 and TRBJ1-1; 11 bases agree with TRBD1. The V gene's germline CDR1 is SGHAT and CDR2 FQNNGV. Trimming cost V 5 bases and J 4 bases; bases outside gene matches: 3. The CDR3 consists of 14 residues.

This chain joins TRBV28 and TRBJ2-7; 8 nucleotides align to TRBD1. CDR1 and CDR2 from the germline V gene are MDHEN and SYDVKM. The CDR3 contains 15 residues. Trimming cost V 6 bases and J 4 bases; bases outside gene matches: 11. The CDR3 loop reads CASSPDRDPGYEQYF. The CDR3 DNA sequence: TGTGCCAGCAGCCCGGACAGGGATCCTGGGTACGAGCAGTACTTC. The full variable domain, completed using reference TRBV28 and TRBJ2-7, is DVKVTQSSRYLVKRTGEKVFLECVQDMDHENMFWYRQDPGLGLRLIYFSYDVKMKEKGDIPEGYSVSREKKERFSLILESASTNQTSMYLCASSPDRDPGYEQYFGPGTRLTVT.